This entry concerns a single T cell receptor (beta chain). Noted treatment: some 20 received Ad26.COV2.S at low or high dose, single or two shots; about 5 received placebo; per-sample allocation not given. Collection of the samples took place on day 63 after the first injection of vaccine or placebo. Ad26.COV2.S expressed prefusion-stabilized spike from the original Wuhan strain. Assay used: immunoSEQ multiplex PCR; TCRdb lists only in-frame clones, some missing. In the table there are about 350,000 clones, about 87% of which are singletons. These data belong to a study of Ad26.COV2.S vaccination and SARS-CoV-2 variants. This sequence originates from a person aged 18-60 years who received the Ad26.COV2.S COVID-19 vaccine or a placebo. The specimen was peripheral blood, collected in a trial of Ad26.COV2.S vaccine versus placebo.

The CDR3 nucleotides are TGCGCCAGCAGCTTGGAGGGCGCCGCCTCCAACTATGGCTACACCTTC. It codes for CASSLEGAASNYGYTF. V is TRBV5-1 and J is TRBJ1-2; no clear D. The CDR3 has 16 residues. V dropped 0 bases and J dropped 2 bases, with 14 bases sitting between them. From germline, CDR1 is SGHRS and CDR2 YFSETQ.